Each of the 27 T cell receptor beta chains below was sequenced from the same sample in a study of blood T cell repertoires in COVID-19. Using immunoSEQ multiplex PCR, the repertoire was profiled, and TCRdb retains in-frame clones only, with some absent. The data hold approximately 140,000 clones, with roughly 90% observed a single time. The sequencing sample was made of PBMCs or T cells enriched from blood (not recorded which). The receptors shown here come from a young woman with acute COVID-19.

CDR3 protein: CASIRGVDTEAFF. The CDR3 bases are TGTGCCAGCATACGGGGAGTAGACACTGAAGCTTTCTTT. The rearrangement uses TRBV28 and TRBJ1-1; D remains unclear. Trimming cost V 7 bases and J 3 bases, with 12 bases left between them. From germline, CDR1 is MDHEN and CDR2 SYDVKM. The CDR3 length is 13 residues. Combining the CDR3 with reference TRBV28 and TRBJ1-1 gives the whole variable domain DVKVTQSSRYLVKRTGEKVFLECVQDMDHENMFWYRQDPGLGLRLIYFSYDVKMKEKGDIPEGYSVSREKKERFSLILESASTNQTSMYLCASIRGVDTEAFFGQGTRLTVV.

This chain joins TRBV7-8 and TRBJ2-1; 8 bases agree with TRBD2. CDR3 length: 15 residues. Trimming cost V 1 base and J 6 bases; bases outside gene matches: 5. The germline gives CDR1 SGHVS, CDR2 FQNEAQ. The CDR3 loop reads CASSLVLAGLNEQFF. In DNA, the CDR3 is TGTGCCAGCAGCTTAGTCCTAGCGGGCCTCAATGAGCAGTTCTTC.

The chain couples TRBV5-6 to TRBJ1-2; D remains unclear. V was pared by 0 bases and J by 8 bases, with 8 bases between. The germline CDR1 and CDR2 sequences are SGHDT and YYEEEE. This CDR3 spans 12 amino acids. CDR3 amino acids: CASSLGAEGYTF. The CDR3 bases are TGTGCCAGCAGCTTGGGAGCGGAGGGCTACACCTTC. The complete variable domain, with remaining parts taken from reference TRBV5-6 and TRBJ1-2, reads DAGVTQSPTHLIKTRGQQVTLRCSPKSGHDTVSWYQQALGQGPQFIFQYYEEEERQRGNFPDRFSGHQFPNYSSELNVNALLLGDSALYLCASSLGAEGYTFGSGTRLTVV.

The chain recombines TRBV9 with TRBJ2-7; D unclear. Germline values: CDR1 SGDLS, CDR2 YYNGEE. The CDR3 is made up of 14 amino acids. The ends were cut back, 0 bases at V and 5 bases at J, with 12 bases in the middle. CDR3 in DNA: TGTGCCAGCAGCGTAGCGTCTAGATCTGACGAGCAGTACTTC. Residues: CASSVASRSDEQYF. Full variable domain (rest looked up from reference TRBV9 and TRBJ2-7): DSGVTQTPKHLITATGQRVTLRCSPRSGDLSVYWYQQSLDQGLQFLIQYYNGEERAKGNILERFSAQQFPDLHSELNLSSLELGDSALYFCASSVASRSDEQYFGPGTRLTVT.

The chain is built from TRBV10-3 and TRBJ1-1, with no clear D. V shed 0 bases and J shed 0 bases, with 14 bases lying between them. Germline V lookup: CDR1 ENHRY, CDR2 SYGVKD. The CDR3 runs 17 residues. CDR3 in amino acids: CAISESDGIGLNTEAFF. The CDR3 region has the DNA TGTGCCATCAGTGAGTCGGACGGGATCGGGTTGAACACTGAAGCTTTCTTT.

J is TRBJ1-2 and V is TRBV7-9; 10 positions agree with TRBD1. CDR1 is SEHNR, CDR2 FQNEAQ, per germline (reference sequence). The CDR3 consists of 15 residues. The V segment lost 5 bases and the J segment 3 bases; nucleotides outside the gene matches: 6. The chain's CDR3 is CASSRTGTGDYGYTF. CDR3 in DNA: TGTGCCAGCAGCAGAACCGGGACAGGGGACTATGGCTACACCTTC.

This chain links TRBV12-5 with TRBJ1-1; 7 bases are a match to TRBD1. The CDR3 is 13 amino acids. The V gene's germline CDR1 is LGHNT and CDR2 FRNRAP. Trimming removed 7 bases from V and 8 bases from J; junction bases left unmatched: 10. CDR3 DNA: TGTGCTAGTGCCCTAGTACAGGGGACCGAAGCTTTCTTT. It yields the protein CASALVQGTEAFF. Complete variable domain (other parts from reference TRBV12-5 and TRBJ1-1): DARVTQTPRHKVTEMGQEVTMRCQPILGHNTVFWYRQTMMQGLELLAYFRNRAPLDDSGMPKDRFSAEMPDATLATLKIQPSEPRDSAVYFCASALVQGTEAFFGQGTRLTVV.

CDR3 residues: CASSLAPTGEGTGELFF. The CDR3 coding sequence is TGCGCCAGCAGCTTGGCTCCGACAGGGGAGGGAACCGGGGAGCTGTTTTTT. The chain combines TRBV5-1 with TRBJ2-2; tentative D call: TRBD1 (8 bases). Germline-derived CDR1 and CDR2 are SGHRS and YFSETQ. This CDR3 has 17 amino acids. The ends were cut back, 0 bases at V and 5 bases at J, with 17 bases in the middle.

The V call is TRBV28, the J call TRBJ1-3; TRBD1 is a possible D gene (6 bases). The CDR3 is 19 residues long. Germline V gene data show CDR1 as MDHEN and CDR2 as SYDVKM. Between the trimmed V and J ends, which lost 6 bases and 2 bases, there was a span of 26 bases. The CDR3, as DNA: TGTGCCAGCAGAATGGGACCCTCCCGGGGGGCGATCCCTGGAAACACCATATATTTT. Encoded protein: CASRMGPSRGAIPGNTIYF.

The chain couples TRBV30 to TRBJ2-7; TRBD1 might be the D (6 bases). The ends were cut back, 0 bases at V and 4 bases at J, with 13 bases in the middle. Germline V gives CDR1 GTSNPN, CDR2 SVGIG (reference sequence). CDR3 length: 14 residues. This CDR3 reads CAWSVLDRTYEQYF. The CDR3 bases are TGTGCCTGGAGTGTACTTGACAGGACATACGAGCAGTACTTC.

The chain uses TRBV28 and TRBJ2-5; TRBD2 matches 9 bases. CDR3 size: 16 residues. Germline CDR1 reads MDHEN; CDR2 reads SYDVKM. Unmatched junction bases numbered 3, after V lost 0 bases and J lost 1 base. Written as DNA, the CDR3 is TGTGCCAGCAGTTTATGGGCGCGGGAGGGCCAAGAGACCCAGTACTTC. It translates to CASSLWAREGQETQYF.

The chain uses TRBV9 and TRBJ1-1, with a weak D call TRBD1 (6 bases). The V and J ends lost 4 bases and 0 bases respectively, with 13 bases between them. Germline V lookup: CDR1 SGDLS, CDR2 YYNGEE. This CDR3 contains 15 residues. CDR3 DNA: TGTGCCAGCAGCAAACGGACAGACATGAACACTGAAGCTTTCTTT. Amino acid sequence: CASSKRTDMNTEAFF.

The J gene is TRBJ2-5, the V gene TRBV7-9; 10 positions agree with TRBD1. There are 16 residues in the CDR3. Trimming cost V 5 bases and J 5 bases; bases outside gene matches: 11. Germline V gene lookup returns CDR1 SEHNR and CDR2 FQNEAQ (reference sequence). In DNA form, the CDR3 reads TGTGCCAGCAGCACCTTCCGACAGGGGGCATTGGAGACCCAGTACTTC. Protein: CASSTFRQGALETQYF.

V and J are TRBV28 and TRBJ2-3, with 7 bases aligning to TRBD2. The CDR3 length is 18 residues. Germline V CDR1 and CDR2: MDHEN, SYDVKM. V shed 6 bases and J 2 bases; nucleotides not matched to a gene: 17. As DNA, the CDR3 is TGTGCCAGCAGCCAACCCAGGGAACGGGACTACCCCACAGATACGCAGTATTTT. It codes for CASSQPRERDYPTDTQYF.

The rearrangement uses TRBV28 and TRBJ2-7; D unclear. Trimming stripped 8 bases from V and 2 bases from J, with 7 bases between. Germline V lookup: CDR1 MDHEN, CDR2 SYDVKM. This CDR3 has 11 residues. For the CDR3, the DNA is TGTGCCAGCTCCTCCGCCTACGAGCAGTACTTC. Its protein product is CASSSAYEQYF.

CDR3 loop: CASSWGGGTEAFF. The CDR3 nucleotides are TGTGCCAGCAGCTGGGGTGGGGGGACTGAAGCTTTCTTT. This rearrangement joins TRBV5-6 to TRBJ1-1, with TRBD1 as a possible D gene (5 bases). The CDR3 extends over 13 amino acids. The germline gives CDR1 SGHDT, CDR2 YYEEEE. V shed 3 bases and J shed 5 bases, with 11 bases lying between them.

The count of this clone is one. The V call is TRBV14, the J call TRBJ2-1, with TRBD2 matching 7 bases. Germline-derived CDR1 and CDR2 are SGHDN and FVKESK. The CDR3 consists of 15 residues. V dropped 3 bases and J dropped 7; count of bases not matched to a gene: 9. The CDR3 loop is CASSQLWEGGNEQFF. For the CDR3, the DNA is TGTGCCAGCAGCCAGTTGTGGGAGGGTGGAAATGAGCAGTTCTTC.

V is TRBV21-1 and J is TRBJ1-2; TRBD1 is the table's D call, not checked against the DNA. TRBV21-1 is noted as a pseudogene. The CDR3 spans 15 residues. The CDR3 DNA reads TGTGCCAGCAGCAAAGGAGACAGCTCTAACTATGGCTACACCTTC. This gives the protein CASSKGDSSNYGYTF.

The chain couples TRBV6-2 or TRBV6-3 to TRBJ2-3; D unclear. With 4 bases removed from V and 4 bases from J, the gap between germline ends came to 15 bases. The germline CDR1 and CDR2 sequences are MNHEY and SVGEGT. The CDR3 loop spans 15 amino acids. CDR3 protein: CASSSFLGAADTQYF. In DNA, the CDR3 is TGTGCCAGCAGTTCCTTTCTAGGAGCAGCAGATACGCAGTATTTT.

This chain joins TRBV5-6 and TRBJ2-5; a possible D gene is TRBD2 (5 bases). Deletions cut 2 bases from V and 4 bases from J, with 12 bases between. The CDR3 contains 14 residues. The germline V gene has CDR1 SGHDT and CDR2 YYEEEE. CDR3: CASSFGRGSETQYF. CDR3 in DNA: TGTGCCAGCAGCTTCGGCCGGGGATCAGAGACCCAGTACTTC.

The rearrangement links TRBV3-1 (or the pseudogene TRBV3-2) to TRBJ2-5; possibly TRBD2 for D (6 bases). Germline V gene lookup returns CDR1 LGHDT and CDR2 YNNKEL (reference sequence). Trimming took 4 bases from V and 5 from J, leaving 11 bases between them. This CDR3 contains 13 residues. The CDR3 DNA sequence: TGTGCCAGCAGCCGTCGGGGACTGGAGACCCAGTACTTC. This codes for CASSRRGLETQYF.

The chain employs TRBV7-9 and TRBJ2-2; D not resolved. The CDR3 is made up of 12 amino acids. Per the germline V gene, CDR1 is SEHNR and CDR2 is FQNEAQ (reference sequence). V gave up 4 bases and J gave up 6 bases, with 6 bases separating them. CDR3 coding DNA: TGTGCCAGCAGCTCAAATTCCGGGGAGCTGTTTTTT. Translation: CASSSNSGELFF.

The J gene is TRBJ2-3, the V gene TRBV5-1; 9 bases are shared with TRBD2. CDR3 length: 16 amino acids. Germline assignment: CDR1 SGHRS and CDR2 YFSETQ. V lost 3 bases to trimming and J lost 6 bases; unmatched junction nucleotides: 11. CDR3 nucleotides: TGCGCCAGCAGCTATGGGGGGCTAGCGGGGTCTGATACGCAGTATTTT. Encoded protein: CASSYGGLAGSDTQYF.

The chain has TRBV20-1 and TRBJ2-3, with D possibly TRBD2 on 5 matching bases. The CDR3 is 11 residues long. Per the germline V gene, CDR1 is DFQATT and CDR2 is SNEGSKA (reference sequence). CDR3 in amino acids: CSLALTDTQYF. The CDR3 DNA reads as TGCAGCCTAGCTTTAACAGATACGCAGTATTTT.

The CDR3 sequence is CASSFLLAGGPGTDTQYF. CDR3 DNA: TGTGCCAGCAGCTTTCTACTAGCGGGAGGGCCCGGCACAGATACGCAGTATTTT. The V and J genes are TRBV7-2 and TRBJ2-3; 13 bases agree with TRBD2. Trimming at V came to 3 bases and at J to 1 base, leaving 7 bases not matched to a gene. From germline, CDR1 is SGHTA and CDR2 FQGNSA. The CDR3 covers 18 residues.

Of note for this clone: Its ends do not fully match the called genes, so a read error is possible. V usage is TRBV5-3 and J usage is TRBJ2-3, with TRBD2 identical over 11 bases. TRBV5-3 belongs to the ORF category, with a function that is uncertain. The CDR3 sequence is 14 residues long. The CDR3 region is CARSLCIAVTSGIF. The CDR3 DNA follows: TGTGCCAGAAGCTTGTGTATCGCCGTGACTAGCGGGATCTTT.

This chain connects TRBV27 to TRBJ2-1, with no clear D. Germline lookup yields CDR1 MNHEY and CDR2 SMNVEV (reference sequence). The CDR3 consists of 15 residues. V was cut by 0 bases and J by 0 bases, with 6 bases left in between. CDR3 region: CASSLSSISYNEQFF. In DNA form, the CDR3 reads TGTGCCAGCAGTTTATCCAGTATCTCCTACAATGAGCAGTTCTTC.